The rows below give T cell receptor beta chains drawn from one sample of a study of blood T cell repertoires in COVID-19. Sequenced by immunoSEQ multiplex PCR; TCRdb stores in-frame clones only, minus some. The sample has 250,000 to 300,000 clones; approximately 87% are singletons. The sequenced material came from peripheral blood. These receptors were taken from a woman in her 30s with COVID-19, enrolled during active disease. Both conserved end residues are part of each CDR3. The D gene is left open where the match is weak. Size is stated for part of the rows, as once, few or many counts, or as a class when the clone is expanded.

v_call: TRBV5-1
j_call: TRBJ1-4
d_call: TRBD1
clone_size: .
cdr3_nt: TGCGCCAGCAGCCGCCAGACAGGGAACGGGGAAAAACTGTTTTTT
cdr3_aa: CASSRQTGNGEKLFF

v_call: TRBV5-5
j_call: TRBJ2-5
d_call: .
clone_size: .
cdr3_nt: TGTGCCAGCAGCTTGGAGGGGATCGGAGAGACCCAGTACTTC
cdr3_aa: CASSLEGIGETQYF

v_call: TRBV5-1
j_call: TRBJ2-5
d_call: .
clone_size: .
cdr3_nt: TGCGCCAGCAGCTTGGCTATCCAGTACTTC
cdr3_aa: CASSLAIQYF

v_call: TRBV5-1
j_call: TRBJ2-1
d_call: TRBD2
clone_size: once
cdr3_nt: TGCGCCAGCAGCCAAAGTAGCGGGGCTGACTACAATGAGCAGTTCTTC
cdr3_aa: CASSQSSGADYNEQFF

v_call: TRBV4-1
j_call: TRBJ1-2
d_call: TRBD1
clone_size: .
cdr3_nt: TGCGCCAGCAGTCAAATCAACAGGGGTCTCGGCTATGGCTACACCTTC
cdr3_aa: CASSQINRGLGYGYTF

v_call: TRBV28
j_call: TRBJ1-1
d_call: TRBD1
clone_size: .
cdr3_nt: TGTGCCAGCAGCCAGGGGGGTCGTTCAGCTTTCTTT
cdr3_aa: CASSQGGRSAFF

v_call: TRBV7-2
j_call: TRBJ1-4
d_call: .
clone_size: .
cdr3_nt: TGTGCCAGCAGCCTCCCCCGAAACCAGAATGAAAAACTGTTTTTT
cdr3_aa: CASSLPRNQNEKLFF

v_call: TRBV27
j_call: TRBJ2-3
d_call: .
clone_size: .
cdr3_nt: TGTGCCAGCAGTCTTGACCGACTGCCAGATACGCAGTATTTT
cdr3_aa: CASSLDRLPDTQYF

v_call: TRBV7-9
j_call: TRBJ2-7
d_call: .
clone_size: few
cdr3_nt: TGTGCCACCGCCCGGAGGGGGGGCTACGAGCAGTACTTC
cdr3_aa: CATARRGGYEQYF

v_call: TRBV7-9
j_call: TRBJ2-5
d_call: TRBD2
clone_size: .
cdr3_nt: TGTGCCAGCAGCTACGAGGGGAGCGGGGGGCTACTCCAAGAGACCCAGTACTTC
cdr3_aa: CASSYEGSGGLLQETQYF